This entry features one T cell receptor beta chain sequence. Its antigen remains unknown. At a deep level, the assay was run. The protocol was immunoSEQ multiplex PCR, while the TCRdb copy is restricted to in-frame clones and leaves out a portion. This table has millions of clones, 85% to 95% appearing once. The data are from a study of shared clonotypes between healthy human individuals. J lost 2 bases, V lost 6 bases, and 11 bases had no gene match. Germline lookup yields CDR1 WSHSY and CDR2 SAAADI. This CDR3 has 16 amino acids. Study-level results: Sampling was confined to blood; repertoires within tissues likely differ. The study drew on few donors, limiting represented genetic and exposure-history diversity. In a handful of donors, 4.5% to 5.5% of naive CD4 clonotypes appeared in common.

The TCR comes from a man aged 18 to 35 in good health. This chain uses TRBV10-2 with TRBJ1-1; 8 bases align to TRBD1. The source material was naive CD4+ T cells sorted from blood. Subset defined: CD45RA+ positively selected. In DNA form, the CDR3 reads TGCGCCAGCAGAGAACAGGGGGGGGTAAGTAACACTGAAGCTTTCTTT. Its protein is CASREQGGVSNTEAFF.